The present T cell receptor (beta chain) was sequenced within a study of CD8 T cells in ankylosing spondylitis. Study-level points and caveats: CD8+ cells made up the disease-linked clones, which were relatively rare in peripheral blood. There was a TCR beta motif, made of several highly homologous variants, that appeared characteristic of ankylosing spondylitis blood. Disease-linked clones reportedly showed significant enrichment in matched ankylosing spondylitis synovial fluid. Certain motif variants had earlier been reported in reactive arthritis synovial fluid and blood.

This CDR3 is built from 11 residues. The V end lost 6 bases, the J end lost 7 bases, and 6 bases lay between the germline ends. This clonotype was detected many times. The antigen is not known. Molecular-barcoded quantitative 5'-RACE produced these TCR beta libraries. TCRdb re-called the 5' RACE reads with MiXCR, one entry per CDR3 protein. Of more than 650,000 distinct CDR3 sequences detected, 10% to 15% appear once; the ten largest clones hold more than 0.5%. What was sequenced was blood, either unsorted or a sorted T cell fraction (not recorded which). The TCR originated in a male donor with ankylosing spondylitis. The chain combines TRBV12-3 or TRBV12-4 with TRBJ1-4; tentative D call: TRBD1 (6 bases). Here the CDR3 reads CASRQGEKLFF. The CDR3, as DNA: TGTGCCAGCAGACAGGGTGAAAAACTGTTTTTT.